This TCR beta chain was profiled in a study of graft-versus-host responses after intestinal transplantation. Study at large: Anti-thymocyte globulin induction preceded approximately three years of tacrolimus and steroid maintenance in all recipients.

Concerning this clone itself: Its specificity is not known.

Germline V gene sequence: CDR1 ENHRY, CDR2 SYGVKD. The CDR3 consists of 15 residues. V shed 4 bases, J shed 3 bases, and the junction held 5 bases outside the gene matches. This table comes from immunoSEQ multiplex PCR, and its TCRdb copy is limited to in-frame clones, with some not included. This table has about 120,000 clones, just over 90% appearing once. Study-level findings and limits: Graft-versus-host to host-versus-graft clonal ratios in allografts were high in patients with graft-donor T cell macrochimerism.

The V gene is TRBV10-3, the J gene TRBJ2-3; 9 nucleotides match TRBD1. Sequencing used unstimulated CD4+ T cells sorted from spleen or lymph node cells, obtained before intestinal transplant. This clonotype originated in a human donor who received an intestinal transplant. The CDR3 DNA sequence: TGTGCCATCAGTGTAAGGGACAGGGATACAGATACGCAGTATTTT. This encodes CAISVRDRDTDTQYF.